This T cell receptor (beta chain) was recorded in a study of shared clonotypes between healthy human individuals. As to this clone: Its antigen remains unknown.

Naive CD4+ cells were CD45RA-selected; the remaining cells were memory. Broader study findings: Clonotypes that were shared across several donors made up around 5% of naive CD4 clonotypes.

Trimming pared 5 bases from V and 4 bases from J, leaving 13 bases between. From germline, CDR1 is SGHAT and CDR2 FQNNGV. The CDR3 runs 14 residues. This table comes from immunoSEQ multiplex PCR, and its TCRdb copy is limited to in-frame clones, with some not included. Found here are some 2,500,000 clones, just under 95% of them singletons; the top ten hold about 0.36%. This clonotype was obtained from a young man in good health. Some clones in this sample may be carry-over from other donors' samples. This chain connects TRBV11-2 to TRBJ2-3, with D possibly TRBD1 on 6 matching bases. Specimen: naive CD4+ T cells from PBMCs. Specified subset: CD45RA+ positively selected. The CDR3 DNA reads TGTGCCAGCAGCCCAAGACAGGTTGCAGATACGCAGTATTTT. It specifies CASSPRQVADTQYF.